Listed below are T cell receptor beta chains from one sample, sequenced in a study of blood T cell repertoires in COVID-19. TCRdb's table, derived via immunoSEQ multiplex PCR, lists solely in-frame clones and lacks some. In the table there are fewer than 350,000 clones, approximately 91% of which are singletons. The sequenced material came from PBMCs or T cells enriched from blood (not recorded which). Every receptor here comes from a man between 60 and 75 years old who had recovered from COVID-19. Both conserved end residues are part of each CDR3. A D gene is named only where the DNA matches it firmly. Clone size, where shown, is once, few, many, or a class for clones that have expanded.

j_gene	d_gene	abundance	v_gene	CDR3aa	CDR3nt
TRBJ2-7	TRBD1	.	TRBV5-1	CASSLAGTGGNEQYF	TGCGCCAGCAGCTTGGCTGGGACAGGGGGTAACGAGCAGTACTTC
TRBJ1-4	.	.	TRBV9	CASRGRPVKWKKLFF	TGTGCCAGCAGGGGGCGGCCGGTCAAGTGGAAGAAACTGTTTTTT
TRBJ2-1	TRBD2	once	TRBV5-4	CASSPTSGSENEQFF	TGTGCCAGCAGCCCGACTAGCGGGAGTGAAAATGAGCAGTTCTTC
TRBJ2-7	TRBD1	once	TRBV27	CASRRTGTGSYEQYF	TGTGCCAGCAGACGTACCGGGACAGGGTCCTACGAGCAGTACTTC
TRBJ1-1	.	.	TRBV5-4	CASSPGVMNTEAFF	TGTGCCAGCAGCCCGGGAGTGATGAACACTGAAGCTTTCTTT
TRBJ2-1	.	.	TRBV27	CASSPRLVTYNEQFF	TGTGCCAGCAGTCCCCGACTAGTTACCTACAATGAGCAGTTCTTC
TRBJ2-3	.	.	TRBV7-6	CASSPNQGDTQYF	TGTGCCAGCAGCCCCAACCAGGGAGATACGCAGTATTTT
TRBJ2-7	TRBD2	.	TRBV27	CASRGAGDPVGYEQYF	TGTGCCAGCAGAGGAGCGGGAGATCCGGTTGGGTACGAGCAGTACTTC
TRBJ2-2	.	.	TRBV5-4	CASRFDRDTGELFF	TGTGCCAGCAGATTCGACAGAGACACCGGGGAGCTGTTTTTT
TRBJ2-5	.	.	TRBV5-1	CASSLEGQETQYF	TGCGCCAGCAGCTTAGAGGGCCAAGAGACCCAGTACTTC
TRBJ2-2	.	once	TRBV4-1	CASSQDVLVITGELFF	TGCGCCAGCAGCCAAGATGTACTAGTTATCACCGGGGAGCTGTTTTTT
TRBJ2-3	TRBD2	.	TRBV5-1	CASSPGLAGDTQYF	TGCGCCAGCAGTCCGGGACTAGCCGGAGATACGCAGTATTTT
TRBJ2-2	TRBD1	.	TRBV7-3	CASSLGTGGASGELFF	TGTGCCAGCAGCTTAGGGACAGGGGGCGCCTCCGGGGAGCTGTTTTTT
TRBJ2-3	TRBD2	.	TRBV12-3/TRBV12-4	CASSPPPGGRQYF	TGTGCCAGCAGCCCGCCCCCGGGGGGAAGGCAGTATTTT
TRBJ1-4	.	.	TRBV19	CASSRTVATNEKLFF	TGTGCCAGTAGTCGAACAGTTGCAACTAATGAAAAACTGTTTTTT
TRBJ2-7	.	.	TRBV6-5	CATIRGGGPLTEQYF	TGTGCCACCATAAGGGGGGGAGGGCCTTTGACCGAGCAGTACTTC
TRBJ1-4	.	.	TRBV6-5	CASSYSRSTLEKLFF	TGTGCCAGCAGTTACTCGAGAAGCACCCTGGAAAAACTGTTTTTT
TRBJ2-7	TRBD1	once	TRBV27	CASSLSARQGAYEQYF	TGTGCCAGCAGTTTATCCGCCCGACAGGGGGCCTACGAGCAGTACTTC
TRBJ1-5	TRBD1	.	TRBV19	CATTTGSNQPQHF	TGTGCCACTACGACAGGGAGCAATCAGCCCCAGCATTTT
TRBJ2-1	TRBD1	.	TRBV3-1/TRBV3-2	CASSPSLGQGSRNEQFF	TGTGCCAGCAGCCCCTCGTTGGGACAGGGGTCACGCAATGAGCAGTTCTTC
TRBJ1-1	.	.	TRBV19	CASSGVGFPSKAFF	TGTGCCAGTAGTGGAGTCGGATTCCCCTCAAAAGCTTTCTTT
TRBJ1-5	.	.	TRBV28	CASSPRGGVQPQHF	TGTGCCAGCAGCCCTCGGGGGGGAGTTCAGCCCCAGCATTTT